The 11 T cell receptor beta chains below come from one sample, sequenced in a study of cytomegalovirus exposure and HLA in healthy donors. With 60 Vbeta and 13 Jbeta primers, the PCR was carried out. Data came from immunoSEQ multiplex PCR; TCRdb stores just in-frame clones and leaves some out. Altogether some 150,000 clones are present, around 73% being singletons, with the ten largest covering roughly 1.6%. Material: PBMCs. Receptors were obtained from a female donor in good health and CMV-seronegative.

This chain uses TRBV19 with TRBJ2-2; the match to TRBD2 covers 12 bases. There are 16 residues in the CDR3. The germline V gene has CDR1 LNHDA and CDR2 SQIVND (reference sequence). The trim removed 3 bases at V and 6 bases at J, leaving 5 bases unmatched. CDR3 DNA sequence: TGTGCCAGTAGTATTAGTCTAGCGGGGGGGCCCGGGGAGCTGTTTTTT. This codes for CASSISLAGGPGELFF. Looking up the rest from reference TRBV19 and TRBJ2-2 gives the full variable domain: DGGITQSPKYLFRKEGQNVTLSCEQNLNHDAMYWYRQDPGQGLRLIYYSQIVNDFQKGDIAEGYSVSREKKESFPLTVTSAQKNPTAFYLCASSISLAGGPGELFFGEGSRLTVL.

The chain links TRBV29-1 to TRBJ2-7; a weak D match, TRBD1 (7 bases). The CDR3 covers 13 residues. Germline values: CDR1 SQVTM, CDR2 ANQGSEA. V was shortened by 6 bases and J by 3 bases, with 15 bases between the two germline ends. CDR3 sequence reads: CSVGGTALYEQYF. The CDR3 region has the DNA TGCAGCGTCGGAGGGACAGCGCTCTACGAGCAGTACTTC.

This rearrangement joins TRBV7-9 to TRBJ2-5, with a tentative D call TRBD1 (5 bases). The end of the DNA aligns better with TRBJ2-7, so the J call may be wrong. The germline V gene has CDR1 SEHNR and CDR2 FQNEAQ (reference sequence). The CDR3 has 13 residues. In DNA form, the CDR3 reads TGTGCCAGCAGCTTAAGACAGACCTACGAGCAGTACTTC. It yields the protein CASSLRQTYEQYF.

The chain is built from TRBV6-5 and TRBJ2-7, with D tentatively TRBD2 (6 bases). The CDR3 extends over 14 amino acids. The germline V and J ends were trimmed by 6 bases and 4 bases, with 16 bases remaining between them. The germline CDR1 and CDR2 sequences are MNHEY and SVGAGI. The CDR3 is CASRDPGGNYEQYF. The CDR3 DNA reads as TGTGCCAGCAGGGACCCCGGGGGAAATTACGAGCAGTACTTC.

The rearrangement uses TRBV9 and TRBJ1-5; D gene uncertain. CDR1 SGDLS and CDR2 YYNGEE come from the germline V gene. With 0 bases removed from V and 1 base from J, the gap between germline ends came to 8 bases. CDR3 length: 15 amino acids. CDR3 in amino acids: CASSVESGSNQPQHF. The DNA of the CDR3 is TGTGCCAGCAGCGTAGAGTCGGGAAGCAATCAGCCCCAGCATTTT.

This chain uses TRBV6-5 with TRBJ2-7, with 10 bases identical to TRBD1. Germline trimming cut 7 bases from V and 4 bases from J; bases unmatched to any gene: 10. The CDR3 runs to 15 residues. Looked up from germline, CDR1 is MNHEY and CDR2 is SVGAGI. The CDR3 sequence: CASTPTGTGVYEQYF. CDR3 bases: TGTGCCAGCACTCCAACCGGGACAGGGGTGTACGAGCAGTACTTC.

The CDR3 nucleotides are TGTGCCACCAGCAGAGATCAGGCAGGGGGCGGCTACACCTTC. It encodes CATSRDQAGGGYTF. The chain recombines TRBV15 with TRBJ1-2, with 8 nucleotides matching TRBD1. CDR3 length: 14 amino acids. With 0 bases clipped from V and 8 bases from J, the junction kept 5 bases outside the gene matches. Germline assignment: CDR1 LNHNV and CDR2 YYDKDF (reference sequence).

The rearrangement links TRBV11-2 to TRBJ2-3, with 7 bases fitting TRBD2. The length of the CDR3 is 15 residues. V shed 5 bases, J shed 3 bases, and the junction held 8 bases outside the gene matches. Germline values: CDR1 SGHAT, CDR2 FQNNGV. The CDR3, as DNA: TGTGCCAGCAGCATACGGACTAGGGGTACAGATACGCAGTATTTT. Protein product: CASSIRTRGTDTQYF.

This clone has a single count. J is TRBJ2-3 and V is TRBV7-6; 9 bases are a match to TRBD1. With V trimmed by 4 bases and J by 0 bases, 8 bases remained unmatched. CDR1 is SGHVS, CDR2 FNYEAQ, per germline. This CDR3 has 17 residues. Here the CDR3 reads CASSSLLGQGSTDTQYF. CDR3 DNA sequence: TGTGCCAGCAGCTCCCTACTGGGACAGGGAAGCACAGATACGCAGTATTTT.

The CDR3 sequence is CATSRRAGDTDTQYF. DNA for the CDR3: TGTGCCACCAGTAGGAGGGCGGGGGATACAGATACGCAGTATTTT. The chain couples TRBV19 to TRBJ2-3; 7 bases are shared with TRBD2. Unmatched junction bases numbered 13, after V lost 10 bases and J lost 3 bases. Germline values: CDR1 LNHDA, CDR2 SQIVND (reference sequence). The CDR3 is 15 amino acids.

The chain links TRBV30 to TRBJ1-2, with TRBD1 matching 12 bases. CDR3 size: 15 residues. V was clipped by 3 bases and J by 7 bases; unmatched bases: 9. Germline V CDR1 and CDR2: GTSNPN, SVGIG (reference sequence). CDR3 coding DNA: TGTGCCTGGAGCATCCTAGGGACAGGGGGCGGTGGCTACACCTTC. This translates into CAWSILGTGGGGYTF.